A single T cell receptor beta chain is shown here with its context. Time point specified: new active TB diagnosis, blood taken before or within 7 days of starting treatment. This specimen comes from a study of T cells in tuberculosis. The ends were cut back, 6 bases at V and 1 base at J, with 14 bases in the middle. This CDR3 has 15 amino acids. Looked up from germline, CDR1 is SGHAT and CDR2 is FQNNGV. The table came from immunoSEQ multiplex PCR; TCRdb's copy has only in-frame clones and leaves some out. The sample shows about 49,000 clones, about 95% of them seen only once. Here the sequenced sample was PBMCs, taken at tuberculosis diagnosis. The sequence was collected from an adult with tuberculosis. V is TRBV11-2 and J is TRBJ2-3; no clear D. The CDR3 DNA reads TGTGCCAGCAGGTCCTTGGCGGCTCGCACAGATACGCAGTATTTT. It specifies CASRSLAARTDTQYF.